These T cell receptor beta chains were read from a single sample in a study of blood T cell repertoires in COVID-19. Profiled with immunoSEQ multiplex PCR; TCRdb holds only in-frame clones, not every one. The sample consists of roughly 200,000 clones, roughly nine tenths of them appearing once. Material for sequencing was PBMCs or T cells enriched from blood (not recorded which). All receptors come from a woman aged 25 to 39 who had recovered from COVID-19. Each CDR3 is given with its conserved first and last residue. The D gene is left open where the match is weak. Clone size is shown for a subset of rows, as once, few, many or a class of expanded clone.

clone_size,v_call,d_call,j_call,cdr3_length,cdr3_nt,cdr3_aa
-,TRBV5-4,-,TRBJ1-2,14,TGTGCCAGCAGCTTGAGGATACTAAACTATGGCTACACCTTC,CASSLRILNYGYTF
-,TRBV6-5,-,TRBJ1-3,15,TGTGCCAGCAACCCGGTAGGGGGCTCTGGAAACACCATATATTTT,CASNPVGGSGNTIYF
-,TRBV19,-,TRBJ1-6,14,TGTGCCAGTAGTGCTGACGGGATCCACTCACCCCTCCACTTT,CASSADGIHSPLHF
-,TRBV7-2,TRBD1,TRBJ2-2,18,TGTGCCAGCAGCGGTGAGAGGGTCGGACAGGGTCACGCCGGGGAGCTGTTTTTT,CASSGERVGQGHAGELFF
few,TRBV19,TRBD2,TRBJ2-1,18,TGTGCCAGTAGTATTGACCCAGGGGTAGCGGGGGGGCTCAATGAGCAGTTCTTC,CASSIDPGVAGGLNEQFF
-,TRBV6-2/TRBV6-3,-,TRBJ1-6,15,TGTGCCAGCAGTTACTCGAGCCGGGGGGAGTCACCCCTCCACTTT,CASSYSSRGESPLHF
-,TRBV6-5,-,TRBJ2-6,16,TGTGCCAGCAGTTCGCCGCGGGCGAAGGGGGCCAACGTCCTGACTTTC,CASSSPRAKGANVLTF
-,TRBV11-2,-,TRBJ1-1,14,TGTGCCAGCAGCTTAGATCGAGGGCCAAGGCGAGCTTTCTTT,CASSLDRGPRRAFF
-,TRBV5-4,-,TRBJ1-1,14,TGTGCCAGCAGCTTGGTTCTGGGAGGCACTGAAGCTTTCTTT,CASSLVLGGTEAFF
-,TRBV19,TRBD2,TRBJ2-7,16,TGTGCCAGTAGTATAGCGGTACTAGCGGGGAACTACGAGCAGTACTTC,CASSIAVLAGNYEQYF
few,TRBV3-1/TRBV3-2,TRBD1,TRBJ1-5,17,TGTGCCAGCAGCCAAGAAGCCGGGACAGGGCTAAATCAGCCCCAGCATTTT,CASSQEAGTGLNQPQHF
-,TRBV5-1,-,TRBJ1-2,14,TGCGCCAGCAGCCCGATGGGGGGGTCCTATGGCTACACCTTC,CASSPMGGSYGYTF
-,TRBV10-3,-,TRBJ1-5,18,TGTGCCATCAGCCCGAGGGTGACGAGAGGGTATAGCAATCAGCCCCAGCATTTT,CAISPRVTRGYSNQPQHF
-,TRBV7-9,-,TRBJ2-7,15,TGTGCCAGCAGCCCCGGGACTCCCTACTCCTACGAGCAGTACTTC,CASSPGTPYSYEQYF
-,TRBV6-2/TRBV6-3,TRBD1,TRBJ2-1,15,TGTGCCAGCAGTCCCGGGACAGGGGCTGTGAATGAGCAGTTCTTC,CASSPGTGAVNEQFF
-,TRBV5-6,-,TRBJ1-5,13,TGTGCCAGCAGCTTGGGCAGATCAAGGCCCCAGCATTTT,CASSLGRSRPQHF
once,TRBV29-1,TRBD1,TRBJ1-2,16,TGCAGCGTTGAAAGGACAGGGGACTCGTCCTACTATGGCTACACCTTC,CSVERTGDSSYYGYTF
-,TRBV10-3,-,TRBJ2-1,14,TGTGCCATCACCGGGGGAAGCTCCTACAATGAGCAGTTCTTC,CAITGGSSYNEQFF
-,TRBV19,-,TRBJ2-3,16,TGTGCCAGTAGTACGCCCGGGGTAGCGGCTGGTGATACGCAGTATTTT,CASSTPGVAAGDTQYF
-,TRBV29-1,-,TRBJ1-3,16,TGCAGCGTTGAAGATCGGGGGGTAATGAGTGGAAACACCATATATTTT,CSVEDRGVMSGNTIYF
-,TRBV3-1/TRBV3-2,TRBD1,TRBJ1-2,16,TGTGCCAGCAGCCAAAGTGGGAGACAGGGAAATCTTGGCTACACCTTC,CASSQSGRQGNLGYTF
-,TRBV2,TRBD1,TRBJ1-3,15,TGTGCCAGCAGAGCACCAGGGGGCGATGGAAACACCATATATTTT,CASRAPGGDGNTIYF
-,TRBV7-2,TRBD1,TRBJ1-2,14,TGTGCCAGCAGCTTAGAAGGGGGCGCCCCTGGCTACACCTTC,CASSLEGGAPGYTF
-,TRBV7-8,TRBD2,TRBJ2-5,14,TGTGCCAGCAGCAGCGGGGGAGGGCCAGAGACCCAGTACTTC,CASSSGGGPETQYF
-,TRBV5-4,-,TRBJ2-5,14,TGTGCCAGCAGCTTTGGACTCCAACAAGAGACCCAGTACTTC,CASSFGLQQETQYF
-,TRBV7-3,-,TRBJ2-3,13,TGTGCCAGCAGCTTAATCGGCACAGATACGCAGTATTTT,CASSLIGTDTQYF
-,TRBV12-3/TRBV12-4,TRBD1,TRBJ1-2,13,TGTGCCAGCAGTCTCGACAGGGTCTATGGCTACACCTTC,CASSLDRVYGYTF
-,TRBV13,-,TRBJ2-1,12,TGTGCCAGCAGAGGGGGGGGCAATGAGCAGTTCTTC,CASRGGGNEQFF
-,TRBV12-1,-,TRBJ2-7,13,TGTGCCAGCAGCTTTGACAGGGGGCATGAGCAGTACTTC,CASSFDRGHEQYF
-,TRBV5-1,-,TRBJ1-1,11,TGCGCCAGCTCCACGGGCACTGAAGCTTTCTTT,CASSTGTEAFF
-,TRBV27,-,TRBJ2-2,13,TGTGCCAGCAGTTTTCGAGGTTCCGGGGAGCTGTTTTTT,CASSFRGSGELFF
-,TRBV11-1,-,TRBJ2-1,15,TGTGCCAGCAGCTTTAGCCCCCTCAGTGGGAGGGAGCAGTTCTTC,CASSFSPLSGREQFF
-,TRBV4-2,-,TRBJ2-5,14,TGTGCCAGCAGCCAAGTACAGGGACAAGAGACCCAGTACTTC,CASSQVQGQETQYF
-,TRBV27,-,TRBJ2-2,16,TGTGCCAGCAGGCCCCCCGCAGCGTCGAACACCGGGGAGCTGTTTTTT,CASRPPAASNTGELFF
-,TRBV4-3,TRBD1,TRBJ1-6,16,TGCGCCAGCAGCCAGGACCCGGGACAGAGTCATTCACCCCTCCACTTT,CASSQDPGQSHSPLHF
-,TRBV7-2,TRBD2,TRBJ2-1,16,TGTGCCAGCAGCTACCTAGCGGGGGGAACCTACAATGAGCAGTTCTTC,CASSYLAGGTYNEQFF
-,TRBV7-2,-,TRBJ1-1,14,TGTGCCAGCAGCCAGATGACAGCTAACACTGAAGCTTTCTTT,CASSQMTANTEAFF
-,TRBV4-1,-,TRBJ1-2,12,TGCGCCAGCAGCCATCCGTTAAGCGCCTACACCTTC,CASSHPLSAYTF
-,TRBV4-3,TRBD2,TRBJ2-1,17,TGCGCCAGCAGCCAAGAACCCCTGGGGACTACCCACAATGAGCAGTTCTTC,CASSQEPLGTTHNEQFF
once,TRBV6-5,TRBD1,TRBJ2-7,14,TGTGCCAGCAGTATGGGACAGTCCTCCTACGAGCAGTACTTC,CASSMGQSSYEQYF